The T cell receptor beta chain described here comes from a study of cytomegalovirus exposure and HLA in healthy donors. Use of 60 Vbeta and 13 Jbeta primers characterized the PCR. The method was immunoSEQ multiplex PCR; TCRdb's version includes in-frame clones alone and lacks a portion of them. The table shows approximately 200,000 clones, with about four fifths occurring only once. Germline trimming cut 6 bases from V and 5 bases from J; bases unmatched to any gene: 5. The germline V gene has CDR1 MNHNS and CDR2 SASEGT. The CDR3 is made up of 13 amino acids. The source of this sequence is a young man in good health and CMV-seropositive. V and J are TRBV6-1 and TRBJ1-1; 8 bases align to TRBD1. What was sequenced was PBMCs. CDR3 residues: CASRQGARTEAFF. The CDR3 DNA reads TGTGCCAGCAGGCAGGGGGCTAGGACTGAAGCTTTCTTT.